This T cell receptor (beta chain) stems from a study of T cells in Graves' hyperthyroidism and ophthalmopathy. The study based diagnoses on clinical symptoms, serum thyroxine and TRAb, thyroid ultrasound and orbital computed tomography. Approximately 9.3 ml of fresh peripheral blood supplied the PBMCs. In the case of this clonotype: Its antigen is undetermined.

Study-wide findings and caveats: Blood held most thyroid clonotypes expanded above 0.001 frequency.

Regions amplified from RNA transcripts were the TCR beta CDR3 regions. A set of HTBI primers served as the primers for a first-round RT-PCR of the TCR CDR3. Using its own MiXCR run on the multiplex PCR reads, TCRdb lists one record per CDR3 protein. The sample carries around 600,000 distinct CDR3 sequences, roughly 14% recorded once. This receptor was obtained from a woman aged 45-59 years with Graves' ophthalmopathy. Sequencing was performed on blood.

The CDR3 DNA sequence: TGTGCCAGCACCACTCGACCGGGACTAGCTTTCTACAATGAGCAGTTCTTC. Amino acid sequence: CASTTRPGLAFYNEQFF. The chain employs TRBV6-2 or TRBV6-3 and TRBJ2-1; the match to TRBD2 covers 9 bases. The J segment lost 3 bases and the V segment lost 7 bases, leaving 13 bases of the junction unmatched. The CDR3 totals 17 residues. Germline-derived CDR1 and CDR2 are MNHEY and SVGEGT.